This TCR beta chain stems from a study of CD8 T cells in ankylosing spondylitis. A word on this clonotype: The antigen is undetermined.

Overall study findings and caveats: Earlier authors reported some of these motif variants in reactive arthritis synovial fluid and blood. Clones linked to disease were reported to show significant enrichment in matched ankylosing spondylitis synovial fluid. Disease-linked clones displayed a CD8+ phenotype and appeared relatively rarely in peripheral blood. For ankylosing spondylitis blood, a TCR beta motif of 7 to 9 highly homologous variants appeared characteristic.

V was trimmed by 6 bases and J by 2 bases, leaving 21 bases between them. Germline lookup yields CDR1 DFQATT and CDR2 SNEGSKA (reference sequence). The CDR3 runs 16 residues. One entry per CDR3 protein results from TCRdb running MiXCR on the 5' RACE reads. There are fewer than 250,000 distinct CDR3 sequences in the sample; 15% to 20% occur only once, and about 44% lies in the top ten. The chain uses TRBV20-1 and TRBJ2-3, with D tentatively TRBD1 (6 bases). The clonotype originates from a male donor with ankylosing spondylitis. Sequencing was done on a sample of blood, either unsorted or a sorted T cell fraction (not recorded which). The CDR3 DNA follows: TGCAGTGCCAGAAACAGGGCGGAGAAAGTCACAGATACGCAGTATTTT. Translating gives CSARNRAEKVTDTQYF.